The rows below give T cell receptor beta chains drawn from one sample of a study of shared clonotypes between healthy human individuals. TCRdb keeps only in-frame clones here, not all; method: immunoSEQ multiplex PCR. Here the sample spans around 1 million clones, about three quarters being singletons. Sequencing was performed on memory CD4+ T cells sorted from blood. Receptors were obtained from a man aged 18 to 29 in good health. Each CDR3 is given with its conserved first and last residue. D genes are given only for firm matches.

D gene	CDR3 length	V gene	J gene	CDR3 protein
-	13	TRBV7-6	TRBJ2-7	CASSPRHTYEQYF
-	16	TRBV4-3	TRBJ1-4	CASSQVTRLGNEKLFF
-	17	TRBV5-6	TRBJ2-2	CASSLIGQALNTGELFF
-	15	TRBV6-1	TRBJ1-1	CASSEVPRQNTEAFF
-	14	TRBV6-5	TRBJ2-2	CASSEQGPVGELFF
-	11	TRBV7-2	TRBJ2-1	CASSLVVEQFF
TRBD1	13	TRBV12-5	TRBJ1-3	CASTQGNANTIYF
-	13	TRBV4-1	TRBJ1-2	CASSQVRGEGYTF
TRBD2	16	TRBV2	TRBJ2-7	CASSEATLARSYEQYF
-	15	TRBV6-6	TRBJ2-5	CASSYPTQGPGAQYF
TRBD1	17	TRBV10-3	TRBJ1-4	CAISESVVRTGNEKLFF
TRBD2	15	TRBV7-2	TRBJ2-4	CASSSGLAKKNIQYF
-	13	TRBV19	TRBJ1-1	CASRTLGNTEAFF
TRBD1	15	TRBV18	TRBJ1-4	CASSPQGQGGEKLFF
TRBD1	14	TRBV5-1	TRBJ1-3	CASSSGTGENTIYF
-	13	TRBV29-1	TRBJ2-7	CSVVEAGGGEQYF
-	13	TRBV28	TRBJ1-2	CASSFDRVYGYTF
-	14	TRBV19	TRBJ2-2	CASRWTVNTGELFF